This paragraph covers one TCR beta chain sequence. The target of this receptor is not known. There are no base qualities to consult, and no much larger clone falls within one base. These data originate in a study of OX40 agonist ivuxolimab in advanced cancers. About the study as a whole: Ivuxolimab was an agonistic, fully human IgG2 monoclonal antibody directed against OX40 (CD134), a costimulatory receptor. Intravenous ivuxolimab was administered to patients every 2 weeks at six dose levels: 0.01, 0.1, 0.3, 1.5, 3 and 10 mg/kg. Of the roughly 52 dose-escalation patients, hepatocellular carcinoma was present in 19, melanoma in roughly 15, renal cell carcinoma in 9 and head and neck cancer in 9. In the dose-escalation cohort, approximately 83% of patients were male, and the mean age was 60 years with a range of about 20 to 80. Prior anti-PD-1, anti-PD-L1 or anti-CTLA-4 therapy was permitted, and checkpoint inhibitors had been received by 30% to 40% of dose-escalation patients. Partial responses were achieved by three dose-escalation patients, of whom one had hepatocellular carcinoma and two had cutaneous melanoma. The purpose of peripheral TCRbeta sequencing was to test whether ivuxolimab changed TCR sequence diversity and led to clonal T-cell expansion. The monotherapy dose-escalation portion (N ≈ 52 patients) of the phase I ivuxolimab trial is reported in the paper.

Overall results and qualifications from the work: Low levels of normalized T-cell clonal expansion were also seen in some nonresponding patients. The antigen specificity of the peripheral T cells that underwent clonal expansion was not determined. At doses of 0.1 to 3.0 mg/kg, clonal expansion of both CD4+ and CD8+ T cells in blood was seen between baseline and week 6. In partial responders in the 0.1-3.0 mg/kg groups, normalized peripheral clonal expansion was found to be among the lowest, especially among CD8+ T cells. After ivuxolimab, more expanded clones were found on average in CD8+ T cells than in CD4+ T cells.

Based on the germline V gene, the CDR1 and CDR2 sequences are SNHLY and FYNNEI. Deletion took 10 bases off V and 1 base off J, with a span of 16 bases between the germline ends. The CDR3 holds 14 amino acids from the cysteine to the phenylalanine. This entry keeps only the CDR3 DNA: 42 bases, framed from base 1. The trial excluded patients who had a history of autoimmune disease or were on systemic immunosuppression. Peripheral blood for TCR sequencing was collected from all dose cohorts at baseline, on cycle 4 day 1, and on cycle 7 day 1. Samples came from an open-label, multicenter, first-in-human phase I dose-escalation trial of ivuxolimab. Adults with locally advanced or metastatic melanoma, renal cell, hepatocellular, or head and neck squamous cell carcinoma were enrolled in the trial. Before TCR sequencing, CD4+ T cells and CD8+ T cells were sorted from peripheral blood as separate populations.

Genomic DNA was extracted from sorted cells for sequencing of the TCRbeta CDR3 region. The immunoSEQ Assay was used to sequence the TCRbeta CDR3 regions. TCRdb took this table from immuneACCESS and kept in-frame rearrangements with V and J called. Such tables lack part of the clones; where checked against another copy, unresolved V genes explain under half of the gap, and the rest is unexplained. The sample contains nearly 60,000 clones, around 90% of them found a single time. The top ten constitute 3% to 4% of the sample. The chain is assembled from TRBV2 and TRBJ1-1; the D segment could be TRBD1, given 6 matching bases. The source of this sequence is an adult with an advanced solid tumor such as melanoma, head and neck, liver or kidney cancer. Sequencing was performed on CD4+ or CD8+ T cells sorted from blood, taken in a trial of the OX40 agonist ivuxolimab. The nucleotide sequence is given as TGTGCCATTCAGAAACTCAGGGGGAACACTGAAGCTTTCTTT. This encodes CAIQKLRGNTEAFF.